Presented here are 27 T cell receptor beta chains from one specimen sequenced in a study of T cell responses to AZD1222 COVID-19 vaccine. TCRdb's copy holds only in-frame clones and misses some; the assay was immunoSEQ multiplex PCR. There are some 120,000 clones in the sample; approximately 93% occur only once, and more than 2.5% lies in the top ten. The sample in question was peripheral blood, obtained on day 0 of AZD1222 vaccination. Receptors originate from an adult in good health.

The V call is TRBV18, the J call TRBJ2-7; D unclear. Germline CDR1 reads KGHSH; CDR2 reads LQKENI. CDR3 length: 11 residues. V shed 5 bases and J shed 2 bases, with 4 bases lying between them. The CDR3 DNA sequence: TGTGCCAGCTCATCAGCCTACGAGCAGTACTTC. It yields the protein CASSSAYEQYF.

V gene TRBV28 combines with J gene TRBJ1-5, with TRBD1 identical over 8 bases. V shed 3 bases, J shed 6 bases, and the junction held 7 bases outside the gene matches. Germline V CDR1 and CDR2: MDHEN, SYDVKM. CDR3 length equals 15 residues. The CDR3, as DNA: TGTGCCAGCAGTTTCCAGGGGGCGCTCGGTCAGCCCCAGCATTTT. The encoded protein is CASSFQGALGQPQHF.

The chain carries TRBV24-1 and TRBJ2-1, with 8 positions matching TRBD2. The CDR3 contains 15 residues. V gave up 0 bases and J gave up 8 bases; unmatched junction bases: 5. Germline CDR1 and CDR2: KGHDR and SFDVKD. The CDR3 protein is CATSDLGTSSHEQFF. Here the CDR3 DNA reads TGTGCCACCAGTGATTTGGGGACTAGTTCGCATGAGCAGTTCTTC.

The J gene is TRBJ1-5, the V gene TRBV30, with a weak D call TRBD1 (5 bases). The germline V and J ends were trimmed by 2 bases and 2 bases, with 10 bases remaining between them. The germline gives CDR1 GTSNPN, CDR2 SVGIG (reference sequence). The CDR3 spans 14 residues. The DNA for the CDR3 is TGTGCCTGGAGTAGGGCGGGACGCAATCAGCCCCAGCATTTT. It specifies CAWSRAGRNQPQHF.

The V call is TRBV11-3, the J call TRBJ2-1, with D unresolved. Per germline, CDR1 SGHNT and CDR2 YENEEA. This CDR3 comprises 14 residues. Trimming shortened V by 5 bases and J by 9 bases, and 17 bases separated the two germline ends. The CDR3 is CASSPTLMGSEQFF. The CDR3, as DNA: TGTGCCAGCAGCCCGACCCTTATGGGTAGTGAGCAGTTCTTC.

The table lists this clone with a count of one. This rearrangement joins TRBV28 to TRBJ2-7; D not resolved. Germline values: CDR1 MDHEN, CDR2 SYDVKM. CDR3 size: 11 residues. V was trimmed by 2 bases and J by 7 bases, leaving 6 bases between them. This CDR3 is CASSLTEEQYF. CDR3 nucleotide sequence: TGTGCCAGCAGTTTAACGGAGGAGCAGTACTTC. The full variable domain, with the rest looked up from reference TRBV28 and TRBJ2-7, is DVKVTQSSRYLVKRTGEKVFLECVQDMDHENMFWYRQDPGLGLRLIYFSYDVKMKEKGDIPEGYSVSREKKERFSLILESASTNQTSMYLCASSLTEEQYFGPGTRLTVT.

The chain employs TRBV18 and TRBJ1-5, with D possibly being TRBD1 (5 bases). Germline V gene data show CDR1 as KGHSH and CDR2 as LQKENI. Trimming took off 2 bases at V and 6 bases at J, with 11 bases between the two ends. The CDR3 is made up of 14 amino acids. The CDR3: CASSPNVGGQPQHF. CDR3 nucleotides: TGTGCCAGCTCACCAAACGTCGGGGGTCAGCCCCAGCATTTT.

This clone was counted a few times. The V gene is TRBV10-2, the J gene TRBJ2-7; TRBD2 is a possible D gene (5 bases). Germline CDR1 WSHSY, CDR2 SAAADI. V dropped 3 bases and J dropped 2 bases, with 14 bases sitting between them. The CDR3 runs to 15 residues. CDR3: CASSDTLDSTYEQYF. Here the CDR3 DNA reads TGCGCCAGCAGTGACACGTTGGACTCCACCTACGAGCAGTACTTC.

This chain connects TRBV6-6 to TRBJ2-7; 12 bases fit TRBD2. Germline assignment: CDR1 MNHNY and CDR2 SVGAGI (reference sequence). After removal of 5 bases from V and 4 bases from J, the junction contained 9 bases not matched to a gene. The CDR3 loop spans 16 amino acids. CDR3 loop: CASSPRLAGVEYEQYF. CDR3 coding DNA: TGTGCCAGCAGTCCACGACTAGCGGGAGTGGAGTACGAGCAGTACTTC.

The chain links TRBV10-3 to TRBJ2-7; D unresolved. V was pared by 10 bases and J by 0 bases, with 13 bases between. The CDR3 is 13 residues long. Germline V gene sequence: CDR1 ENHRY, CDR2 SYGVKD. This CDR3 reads CATWTDPSYEQYF. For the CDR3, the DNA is TGTGCCACCTGGACGGACCCCTCCTACGAGCAGTACTTC.

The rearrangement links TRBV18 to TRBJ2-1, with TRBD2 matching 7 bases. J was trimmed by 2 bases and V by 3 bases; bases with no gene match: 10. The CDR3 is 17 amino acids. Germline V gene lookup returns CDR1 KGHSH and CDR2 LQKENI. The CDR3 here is CASSPFGGSTAYNEQFF. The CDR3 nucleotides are TGTGCCAGCTCACCCTTCGGCGGGAGTACCGCCTACAATGAGCAGTTCTTC.

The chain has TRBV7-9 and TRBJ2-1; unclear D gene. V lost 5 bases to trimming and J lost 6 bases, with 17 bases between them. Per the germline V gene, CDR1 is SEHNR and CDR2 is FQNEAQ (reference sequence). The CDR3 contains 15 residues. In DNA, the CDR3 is TGTGCCAGCAGCAAAGTTTCAGCGTCGGGCAATGAGCAGTTCTTC. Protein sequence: CASSKVSASGNEQFF.

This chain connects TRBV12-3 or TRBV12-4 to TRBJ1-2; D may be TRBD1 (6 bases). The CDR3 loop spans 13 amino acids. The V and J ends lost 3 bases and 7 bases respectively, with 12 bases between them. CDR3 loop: CASSFAGAGGYTF. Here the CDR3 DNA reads TGTGCCAGCAGTTTTGCGGGGGCGGGTGGCTACACCTTC.

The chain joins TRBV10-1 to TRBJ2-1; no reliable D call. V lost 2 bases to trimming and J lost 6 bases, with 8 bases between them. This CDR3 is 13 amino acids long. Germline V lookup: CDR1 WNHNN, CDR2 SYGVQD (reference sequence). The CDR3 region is CASSEPVGNEQFF. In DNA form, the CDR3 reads TGCGCCAGCAGTGAGCCAGTGGGCAATGAGCAGTTCTTC.

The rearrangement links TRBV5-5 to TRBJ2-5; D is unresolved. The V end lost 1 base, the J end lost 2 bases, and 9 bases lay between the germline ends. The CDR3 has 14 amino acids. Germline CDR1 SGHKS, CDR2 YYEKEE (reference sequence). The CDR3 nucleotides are TGTGCCAGCAGCTTGCTGTCAGAACAAGAGACCCAGTACTTC. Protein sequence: CASSLLSEQETQYF.

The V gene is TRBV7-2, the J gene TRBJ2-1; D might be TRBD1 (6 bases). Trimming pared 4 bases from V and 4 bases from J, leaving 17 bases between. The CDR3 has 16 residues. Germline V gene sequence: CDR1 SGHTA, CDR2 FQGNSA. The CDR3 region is CASSSPQGFNYNEQFF. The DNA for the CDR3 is TGTGCCAGCAGCTCCCCACAGGGTTTCAATTACAATGAGCAGTTCTTC. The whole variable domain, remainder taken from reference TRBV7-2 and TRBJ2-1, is GAGVSQSPSNKVTEKGKDVELRCDPISGHTALYWYRQSLGQGLEFLIYFQGNSAPDKSGLPSDRFSAERTGGSVSTLTIQRTQQEDSAVYLCASSSPQGFNYNEQFFGPGTRLTVL.

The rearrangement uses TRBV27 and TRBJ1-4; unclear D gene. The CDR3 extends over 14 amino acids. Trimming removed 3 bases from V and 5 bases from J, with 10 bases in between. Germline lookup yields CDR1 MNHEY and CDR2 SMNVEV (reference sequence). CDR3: CASSLQQRNEKLFF. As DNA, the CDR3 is TGTGCCAGCAGTTTGCAACAGCGAAATGAAAAACTGTTTTTT.

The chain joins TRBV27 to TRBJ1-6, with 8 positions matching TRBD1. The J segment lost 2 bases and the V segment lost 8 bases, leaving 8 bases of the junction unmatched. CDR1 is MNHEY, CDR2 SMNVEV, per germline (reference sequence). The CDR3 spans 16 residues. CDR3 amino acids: CASRSVTGAYNSPLHF. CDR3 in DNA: TGTGCCAGCCGTTCAGTGACAGGGGCCTATAATTCACCCCTCCACTTT.

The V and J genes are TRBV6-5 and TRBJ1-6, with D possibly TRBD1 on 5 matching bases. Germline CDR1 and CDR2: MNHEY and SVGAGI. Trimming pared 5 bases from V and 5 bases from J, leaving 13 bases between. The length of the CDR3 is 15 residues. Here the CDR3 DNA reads TGTGCCAGCAGTCTGAAAGGGGCAGATAATTCACCCCTCCACTTT. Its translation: CASSLKGADNSPLHF.

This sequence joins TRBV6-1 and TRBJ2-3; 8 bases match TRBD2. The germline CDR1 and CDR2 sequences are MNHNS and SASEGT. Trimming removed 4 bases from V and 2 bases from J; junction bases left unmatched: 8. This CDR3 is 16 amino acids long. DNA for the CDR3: TGTGCCAGCAGTGTAGGGACTAGTGTTATCACAGATACGCAGTATTTT. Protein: CASSVGTSVITDTQYF.

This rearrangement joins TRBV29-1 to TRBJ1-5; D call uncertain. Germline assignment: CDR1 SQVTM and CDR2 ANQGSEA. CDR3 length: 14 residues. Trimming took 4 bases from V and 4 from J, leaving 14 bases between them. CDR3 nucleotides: TGCAGCGTTGTATTGGGTGGAGGTAATCAGCCCCAGCATTTT. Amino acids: CSVVLGGGNQPQHF.

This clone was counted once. The CDR3 reads CATSSRQAQETQYF. DNA of the CDR3: TGTGCCACCAGCTCACGACAGGCCCAAGAGACCCAGTACTTC. The chain couples TRBV15 to TRBJ2-5, with D maybe TRBD1 (6 bases). In germline, CDR1 is LNHNV, CDR2 YYDKDF (reference sequence). This CDR3 comprises 14 residues. Trimming pared 5 bases from V and 1 base from J, leaving 11 bases between.

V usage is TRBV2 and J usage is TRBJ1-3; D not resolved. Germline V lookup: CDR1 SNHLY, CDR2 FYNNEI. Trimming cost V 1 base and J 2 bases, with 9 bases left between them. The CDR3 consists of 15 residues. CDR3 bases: TGTGCCAGCAGTGAAGGCGTGTTTCCTGGAAACACCATATATTTT. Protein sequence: CASSEGVFPGNTIYF.

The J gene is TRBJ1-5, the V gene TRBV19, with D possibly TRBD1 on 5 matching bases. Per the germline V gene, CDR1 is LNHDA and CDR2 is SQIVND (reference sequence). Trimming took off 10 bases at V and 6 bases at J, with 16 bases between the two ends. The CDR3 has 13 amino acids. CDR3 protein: CATLGGFGQPQHF. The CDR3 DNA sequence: TGTGCCACCCTTGGGGGATTTGGTCAGCCCCAGCATTTT.

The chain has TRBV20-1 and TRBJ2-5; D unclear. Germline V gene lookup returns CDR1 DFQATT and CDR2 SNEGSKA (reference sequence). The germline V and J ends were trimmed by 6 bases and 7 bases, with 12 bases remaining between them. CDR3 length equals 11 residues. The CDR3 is CSAQPKGTQYF. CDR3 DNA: TGCAGTGCACAGCCTAAAGGGACCCAGTACTTC.

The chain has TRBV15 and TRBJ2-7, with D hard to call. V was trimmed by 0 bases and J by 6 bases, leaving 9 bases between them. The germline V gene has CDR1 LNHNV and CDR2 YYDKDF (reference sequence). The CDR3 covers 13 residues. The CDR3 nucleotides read TGTGCCACCAGCAGAGATAGAGCCCGCGAGCAGTACTTC. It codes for CATSRDRAREQYF.

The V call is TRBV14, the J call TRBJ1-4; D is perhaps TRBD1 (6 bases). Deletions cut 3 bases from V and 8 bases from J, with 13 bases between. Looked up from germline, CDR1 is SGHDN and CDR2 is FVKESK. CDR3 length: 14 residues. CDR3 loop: CASSHRGSKEKLFF. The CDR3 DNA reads TGTGCCAGCAGCCATAGGGGGTCGAAGGAAAAACTGTTTTTT.